This is a list of T cell receptor beta chains from one sample in a study of technical replicates of blood from a few donors. The protocol was immunoSEQ multiplex PCR, while the TCRdb copy is restricted to in-frame clones and leaves out a portion. The sample shows roughly 71,000 clones, approximately 92% of them seen only once. Sequenced: T cells isolated from PBMCs. These receptors originate from a human donor in good health. The CDR3 runs from the conserved cysteine through the conserved F or W. The order of the fields is D gene, clone size, J gene, V gene, CDR3 protein, CDR3 DNA. A D gene is named only where the DNA matches it firmly. Clone sizes are given selectively: once, few, many, or a class where the clone is expanded.

d_gene: TRBD1; abundance: .; j_gene: TRBJ2-7; v_gene: TRBV7-3; CDR3aa: CASSLEAGGAYEQYF; CDR3nt: TGTGCCAGCAGCTTAGAAGCAGGGGGCGCTTACGAGCAGTACTTC
d_gene: TRBD1; abundance: .; j_gene: TRBJ1-5; v_gene: TRBV7-9; CDR3aa: CASSLVGTGHQPQHF; CDR3nt: TGTGCCAGCAGCTTAGTTGGGACAGGTCATCAGCCCCAGCATTTT
d_gene: TRBD2; abundance: .; j_gene: TRBJ2-4; v_gene: TRBV10-3; CDR3aa: CAISAVLADIQYF; CDR3nt: TGTGCCATCAGTGCAGTCCTAGCGGACATTCAGTACTTC
d_gene: .; abundance: few; j_gene: TRBJ2-1; v_gene: TRBV4-2; CDR3aa: CASSLSGLNNEQFF; CDR3nt: TGTGCCAGCAGCCTTAGCGGTTTAAACAATGAGCAGTTCTTC
d_gene: TRBD1; abundance: .; j_gene: TRBJ1-5; v_gene: TRBV29-1; CDR3aa: CSVGQSSYQPQHF; CDR3nt: TGCAGCGTGGGACAGTCTAGTTATCAGCCCCAGCATTTT
d_gene: .; abundance: .; j_gene: TRBJ2-5; v_gene: TRBV4-2; CDR3aa: CASSQGRAQETQYF; CDR3nt: TGTGCCAGCAGCCAAGGGAGGGCCCAAGAGACCCAGTACTTC
d_gene: .; abundance: .; j_gene: TRBJ1-1; v_gene: TRBV19; CDR3aa: CASSPPGPGMNTEAFF; CDR3nt: TGTGCCAGTAGTCCGCCCGGCCCGGGAATGAACACTGAAGCTTTCTTT
d_gene: .; abundance: .; j_gene: TRBJ2-7; v_gene: TRBV18; CDR3aa: CASSPISAGDRVF; CDR3nt: TGTGCCAGCTCACCCATATCAGCGGGGGACAGGGTCTTC
d_gene: .; abundance: .; j_gene: TRBJ1-1; v_gene: TRBV9; CDR3aa: CASSYRVNTEAFF; CDR3nt: TGTGCCAGCAGCTATCGAGTGAACACTGAAGCTTTCTTT
d_gene: .; abundance: .; j_gene: TRBJ2-7; v_gene: TRBV30; CDR3aa: CALLRDTGYEQYF; CDR3nt: TGTGCCTTACTCCGGGACACCGGCTACGAGCAGTACTTC
d_gene: .; abundance: .; j_gene: TRBJ1-2; v_gene: TRBV7-8; CDR3aa: CASSPHGQGRDGYTF; CDR3nt: TGTGCCAGCAGCCCCCACGGGCAGGGCCGGGATGGCTACACCTTC
d_gene: .; abundance: .; j_gene: TRBJ2-7; v_gene: TRBV27; CDR3aa: CASGTTEHYEQYF; CDR3nt: TGTGCCAGCGGGACAACAGAGCACTACGAGCAGTACTTC
d_gene: .; abundance: .; j_gene: TRBJ2-2; v_gene: TRBV7-8; CDR3aa: CASSTSGNPPGELFF; CDR3nt: TGTGCCAGCAGTACCTCAGGGAATCCCCCCGGGGAGCTGTTTTTT
d_gene: .; abundance: few; j_gene: TRBJ1-1; v_gene: TRBV2; CDR3aa: CASILQGNTEAFF; CDR3nt: TGTGCCAGCATCCTACAGGGGAACACTGAAGCTTTCTTT
d_gene: .; abundance: .; j_gene: TRBJ2-7; v_gene: TRBV27; CDR3aa: CASSEWALGEQYF; CDR3nt: TGTGCCAGCAGTGAGTGGGCCCTGGGCGAGCAGTACTTC
d_gene: .; abundance: .; j_gene: TRBJ1-2; v_gene: TRBV5-1; CDR3aa: CASSLGLFQGYGYTF; CDR3nt: TGCGCCAGCAGCTTGGGACTTTTCCAGGGTTATGGCTACACCTTC
d_gene: .; abundance: .; j_gene: TRBJ2-1; v_gene: TRBV2; CDR3aa: CASSGTLYNEQFF; CDR3nt: TGTGCCAGCAGCGGGACTCTCTACAATGAGCAGTTCTTC
d_gene: .; abundance: few; j_gene: TRBJ1-2; v_gene: TRBV21-1; CDR3aa: CASSKAPDRAGGYTF; CDR3nt: TGTGCCAGCAGCAAAGCGCCAGACAGAGCCGGTGGCTACACCTTC
d_gene: .; abundance: .; j_gene: TRBJ2-2; v_gene: TRBV7-3; CDR3aa: CASRLGTSNTGELFF; CDR3nt: TGTGCCAGCAGACTCGGGACTTCGAACACCGGGGAGCTGTTTTTT
d_gene: .; abundance: .; j_gene: TRBJ1-2; v_gene: TRBV5-1; CDR3aa: CATRDNEDGYTF; CDR3nt: TGCGCCACGAGGGACAATGAGGATGGCTACACCTTC
d_gene: TRBD1; abundance: .; j_gene: TRBJ1-4; v_gene: TRBV6-5; CDR3aa: CASRDTGGHEKLFF; CDR3nt: TGTGCCAGCAGAGATACAGGGGGACATGAAAAACTGTTTTTT
d_gene: .; abundance: once; j_gene: TRBJ1-4; v_gene: TRBV6-5; CDR3aa: CASSYSVEDSVEKLFF; CDR3nt: TGTGCCAGCAGTTACTCGGTCGAGGATTCAGTGGAAAAACTGTTTTTT
d_gene: .; abundance: .; j_gene: TRBJ1-2; v_gene: TRBV30; CDR3aa: CAWSRAGNGYTF; CDR3nt: TGTGCCTGGAGTAGGGCGGGAAATGGCTACACCTTC
d_gene: TRBD2; abundance: .; j_gene: TRBJ2-1; v_gene: TRBV27; CDR3aa: CASDKGREVGNEQFF; CDR3nt: TGTGCCAGCGACAAAGGGCGGGAGGTAGGCAATGAGCAGTTCTTC
d_gene: .; abundance: .; j_gene: TRBJ2-7; v_gene: TRBV9; CDR3aa: CASSDRMTSYEQYF; CDR3nt: TGTGCCAGCAGCGACAGGATGACCTCCTACGAGCAGTACTTC
d_gene: TRBD1; abundance: .; j_gene: TRBJ1-2; v_gene: TRBV19; CDR3aa: CASSQQGTNYGYTF; CDR3nt: TGTGCCAGTAGCCAACAGGGGACTAACTATGGCTACACCTTC
d_gene: TRBD2; abundance: .; j_gene: TRBJ2-1; v_gene: TRBV25-1; CDR3aa: CASSVNGILAGGNEQFF; CDR3nt: TGTGCCAGCAGTGTGAATGGGATCCTAGCGGGAGGTAATGAGCAGTTCTTC
d_gene: TRBD2; abundance: .; j_gene: TRBJ2-7; v_gene: TRBV6-5; CDR3aa: CASSFSPGRGTYEQYF; CDR3nt: TGTGCCAGCAGTTTTTCCCCCGGGAGGGGGACCTACGAGCAGTACTTC
d_gene: TRBD2; abundance: .; j_gene: TRBJ2-1; v_gene: TRBV19; CDR3aa: CASSPSPSGSSYEQFF; CDR3nt: TGTGCCAGTAGTCCATCCCCTAGCGGGAGTAGCTATGAGCAGTTCTTC
d_gene: .; abundance: once; j_gene: TRBJ1-3; v_gene: TRBV2; CDR3aa: CASTTGEGNTIYF; CDR3nt: TGTGCCAGCACGACTGGGGAGGGAAACACCATATATTTT
d_gene: .; abundance: .; j_gene: TRBJ2-3; v_gene: TRBV27; CDR3aa: CASSLDGITDTQYF; CDR3nt: TGTGCCAGCAGTTTAGACGGGATCACAGATACGCAGTATTTT
d_gene: .; abundance: .; j_gene: TRBJ2-3; v_gene: TRBV30; CDR3aa: CAWMADYTDTQYF; CDR3nt: TGTGCCTGGATGGCGGACTACACAGATACGCAGTATTTT
d_gene: .; abundance: .; j_gene: TRBJ1-4; v_gene: TRBV7-2; CDR3aa: CASSFRGRGEKLFF; CDR3nt: TGTGCCAGCAGCTTCCGGGGGAGGGGAGAAAAACTGTTTTTT
d_gene: TRBD1; abundance: .; j_gene: TRBJ1-1; v_gene: TRBV7-8; CDR3aa: CASSLTGGNTEAFF; CDR3nt: TGTGCCAGCAGCTTGACAGGGGGTAACACTGAAGCTTTCTTT
d_gene: .; abundance: .; j_gene: TRBJ1-1; v_gene: TRBV5-5; CDR3aa: CASSLEPGMNTEAFF; CDR3nt: TGTGCCAGCAGCTTGGAGCCAGGTATGAACACTGAAGCTTTCTTT
d_gene: .; abundance: .; j_gene: TRBJ2-7; v_gene: TRBV4-3; CDR3aa: CASSQRGSSYEQYF; CDR3nt: TGCGCCAGCAGCCAAAGGGGTAGCTCCTACGAGCAGTACTTC
d_gene: .; abundance: once; j_gene: TRBJ2-1; v_gene: TRBV9; CDR3aa: CASSVGRWGRNNNEQFF; CDR3nt: TGTGCCAGCAGCGTCGGCCGTTGGGGGAGGAACAACAATGAGCAGTTCTTC